The present entry profiles one TCR beta chain with its context. Which antigen it targets is not known. Per-base qualities were not stored, and no clone one base away is much larger. Library method: the immunoSEQ multiplex PCR assay. For the multiplex PCR, a mixture combining 60 forward primers for TCR Vbeta segments and 13 reverse primers for TCR Jbeta segments was used. A multiplex PCR assay on genomic DNA amplified the CDR3 region of rearranged TCR beta genes. On the Illumina HiSeq System, the amplified TCR beta libraries were sequenced as 87-base-pair reads. Processing in the source paper ran as follows. A later analysis counted about 80 million unique TCR beta chains across the 550 to 800 repertoires, and 9.5 million to 11 million of these chains were shared by at least two donors. Raw reads were error-corrected and collapsed into unique sequences with a nearest-neighbor algorithm that merged closely related sequences to remove PCR and sequencing errors. V, D and J gene segments were assigned by aligning CDR3 sequences to IMGT reference sequences. For a sequence to be retained, at least a six-nucleotide match to both a V gene segment and a J gene segment was required. Rearrangements were classified as productive when the CDR3 lacked stop codons and remained in frame with V and J, and all other rearrangements were classified as non-productive. Following IMGT convention, CDR3 was defined as the stretch from the second conserved V-encoded cysteine to the conserved J-encoded phenylalanine. The earlier analysis of 450 to 750 of the donors excluded any sequence lacking an unambiguous match to a single V gene segment. An earlier analysis of a few hundred of the donors called V segments functional above 56.7% productive rearrangements and segregating when the between-donor standard deviation exceeded 5%. To diagnose cytomegalovirus status from the catalog of TCR beta chain sequences, a statistical classification framework was built. A later analysis assigned V and J genes by comparing TCR nucleotide sequences with IMGT/GENE-DB human TR gene sequences. In a later analysis, CDR3 sequences and most-parsimonious VDJ recombination scenarios were assigned using the TCRdist pipeline. A later analysis defined each TCR beta chain by its CDR3 amino acid sequence plus V-gene family, and excluded reads lacking a unique V-gene family. To address suspected cross-contamination and a sequencing artifact, a later analysis removed 450 to 700 highly shared, low-generation-probability nucleotide sequences. In a later analysis, a clonal expansion index for each public chain was calculated from normalized within-repertoire ranks of inferred template counts. In a later analysis, generation probabilities were computed with a VDJ recombination model fitted to out-of-frame rearrangements, and the resulting probabilities were checked against IGoR. In a later analysis, hypergeometric tests were used to score TCR-TCR, TCR-HLA and TCR-CMV co-occurrence, with a repertoire-size bias correction applied to TCR pairs. False discovery rates were estimated in a later analysis by permuting HLA or CMV assignments 20 times. In a later analysis, co-occurring TCRs were grouped using DBSCAN, with TCRdist sequence similarity added in when clustering inside HLA-allele-positive subsets. For co-occurrence clustering, repertoires with fewer than 30,000 or more than 120,000 public chains were excluded, along with about five repertoires with anomalous nucleotide sharing. TCRdb mirrors the immuneACCESS table, restricted to in-frame sequences. Some clones are absent from its copies; in checked studies, under half trace to an unresolved V gene, and the reason for the others is unknown. The D gene and trimming were derived from the DNA, and the V and J assignments and clone size from that table. The sample table holds some 120,000 clones, of which around 75% were seen once. In total, the top ten clones hold roughly 1.6% of the sample.

The cohort was made up of 666 healthy bone marrow donors. At the time of sampling, all cohort members were nominally healthy, though unrecorded immune exposures were likely present. The donor tested CMV seronegative, placing the donor among the 350 to 400 seronegative members of the cohort. A peripheral blood sample was provided by each donor, and peripheral blood mononuclear cells were used for TCR beta sequencing. The Qiagen DNeasy Blood Extraction Kit was used to extract genomic DNA from the blood cell samples. The data derive from a study of cytomegalovirus exposure and HLA in healthy donors (dated by TCRdb to the late 2010s). With respect to the entire study: An earlier analysis of several hundred of the donors reported 250 to 300 Gb of sequence data and 117 million unique TCR beta sequences from roughly 200 million T cells. An early release that covered about 600 HLA-typed donors contained 250 to 350 gigabases of sequencing data and tens of millions of unique TCR sequences. The genetic ancestry cluster associated with self-reported Caucasian donors included 80% to 90% of the 350 to 500 genotyped donors. The study aimed to test whether cataloging public T cell receptors could reveal signatures of past pathogen exposure. The study profiled the T cell repertoires of 666 subjects by immunosequencing and related them to cytomegalovirus serostatus. In addition to the first cohort of roughly 700 subjects, a separate validation cohort of 100 to 150 different subjects was used. The study combined high-throughput TCR immunosequencing, statistical association of individual TCRs with disease status, and machine learning to predict cytomegalovirus infection status. To study patterns of TCR occurrence, a later analysis re-analyzed previously published TCR beta repertoires from around 670 donors and added high-resolution HLA genotyping. The later analysis used no new phenotypic data to find candidate immune exposures, relying instead on TCR beta sequences and their occurrence across donors. In an earlier analysis of 587 of the donors, high-throughput TCR beta sequencing was used to judge whether each TCR beta V gene segment behaved as functional or pseudogenic. Donor age, sex, ethnicity and CMV serostatus were compiled together with the repertoire data. A later genetic analysis took genome-wide SNP genotypes for about 55% of the 666 donors and used that subset as a discovery cohort. All discovery cohort repertoires had been generated on a single sequencing platform. HLA typing covered class I and class II loci at four-digit resolution. Typing coverage varied by locus: 629-630 donors for A, B, C, DRB1 and DQB1; roughly 560 for DQA1; more than 600 for DPA1; approximately 470 for DPB1. A handful of DR-DQ haplotypes were treated as single units for association and clustering because of strong linkage in the cohort. Among about 360 genotyped donors of the cohort, an average of approximately 240,000 unique TCR beta nucleotide sequences were sequenced per donor, roughly a sixth of them non-productive.

Study-wide conclusions, independent of this receptor: Because HLA typing was unavailable for some donors at each locus, only the typed subset was used in association tests. The study listed 150 to 200 TCR beta chains as associated with cytomegalovirus. The authors suggested that the approach could potentially be generalized to other disease states and immunological phenotypes. Because counts were too low, about 18 rarely observed V segments, including chromosome 9 orphons, were excluded from the earlier analysis of several hundred of the donors. In vitro tests confirmed that a few of the cytomegalovirus-associated TCR beta chains recognize cytomegalovirus antigens. A later analysis found that TCR association rates varied across HLA loci, with DRB1 alleles showing the most associated TCRs and HLA-C alleles the fewest. A further reported finding was that TCR beta sequences accurately predicted the HLA-A and HLA-B alleles for most subjects in the first cohort. In a later genetic analysis, a missense DCLRE1C variant was associated with V-gene and J-gene trimming of TCR beta chains, and the association was replicated in an independent cohort. A later analysis found that HLA-associated TCR beta chains were more clonally expanded and had lower generation probabilities than equally common non-associated chains. Some IMGT-functional V segments, including TRBV6-2 and TRBV6-3, could not be distinguished by the 87-base-pair reads and were therefore excluded. Most CMV-associated TCR beta chains appeared to be HLA-restricted in a later analysis, and the HLA associations seemed to be driven largely by CMV exposure. The classifier was reported to diagnose cytomegalovirus status with high specificity and sensitivity in both the original cohort and the validation cohort. A cluster of highly shared sequence variants was judged likely to represent a technical artifact of the sequencing pipeline. Linkage disequilibrium might explain the correlated functional status among segregating V segments, but an unknown experimental factor could not be excluded. For the cohort, immune exposure information was limited to CMV serostatus. In an earlier analysis of over 550 of the donors, most TCR beta V segments were observed in productive rearrangements about 87% or about 30% of the time, broadly matching IMGT annotations. Presence/absence analyses assumed roughly uniform sequencing depth across donors, an assumption that may not hold. According to a later genetic analysis, donors in an Asian-associated ancestry cluster had fewer N-insertions in productive TCRs than the approximately 670-donor mean. In a later analysis, some 17,000 TCR beta sequences were associated with specific HLA alleles at a false discovery rate of 0.05. Most TCR sequences were seen in very few donors, while some public TCRs were found in many individuals. Several of the top co-occurrence clusters appeared to be linked to parvovirus B19, influenza, CMV and Epstein-Barr virus, according to a later analysis. When HLA alleles, especially DR and DQ, strongly co-occurred, attributing TCR associations to individual alleles was difficult. In this cohort, only TCR beta chains were sequenced, and detectable features were limited by the absence of alpha or paired-chain data.

Taken from cysteine to phenylalanine, the CDR3 has 16 residues. The entry retains the CDR3 DNA only, 48 bases that are in frame from base 1. The trim is 0 bases for V and 1 base for J, with a gap of 11 bases between the germline ends. From the germline V gene, CDR1 is SGHRS and CDR2 is YFSETQ. Material: PBMCs. The clonotype originates from a woman between 18 and 30 years old in good health and CMV-seronegative. The sequence joins TRBV5-1 to TRBJ2-1; the D gene is possibly TRBD1, with 7 bases matching. The DNA reads as follows: TGCGCCAGCAGCTTGGAGGAGGGGGCTTCCTACAATGAGCAGTTCTTC. It translates to CASSLEEGASYNEQFF. The entire variable domain, with the stretches around the CDR3 drawn from the reference TRBV5-1 and TRBJ2-1 proteins, is KAGVTQTPRYLIKTRGQQVTLSCSPISGHRSVSWYQQTPGQGLQFLFEYFSETQRNKGNFPGRFSGRQFSNSRSEMNVSTLELGDSALYLCASSLEEGASYNEQFFGPGTRLTVL.